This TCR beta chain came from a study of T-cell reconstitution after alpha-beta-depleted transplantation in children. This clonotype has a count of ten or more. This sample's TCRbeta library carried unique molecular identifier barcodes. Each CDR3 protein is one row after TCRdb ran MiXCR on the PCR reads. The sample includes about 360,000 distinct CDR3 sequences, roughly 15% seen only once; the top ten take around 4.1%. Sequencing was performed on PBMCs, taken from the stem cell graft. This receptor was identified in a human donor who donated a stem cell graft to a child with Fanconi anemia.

The CDR3 DNA sequence: TGTGCCAGCAGCCCAAGCTCGGGTATGGACACCATATATTTT. Protein: CASSPSSGMDTIYF. V gene TRBV7-9 combines with J gene TRBJ1-3; D not resolved. This CDR3 spans 14 amino acids. V lost 5 bases to trimming and J lost 8 bases, with 16 bases between them. Germline V lookup: CDR1 SEHNR, CDR2 FQNEAQ (reference sequence).